A selection of T cell receptor beta chains follows, all from one sample in a study of spatial heterogeneity in lung cancer. TCRdb reprocessed the 5' RACE reads with MiXCR, giving one entry per CDR3 protein. The data show about 10,000 distinct CDR3 sequences, roughly 12% seen once. The material sequenced was lung tumor tissue, taken at surgery. The source is a male donor with early-stage non-small cell lung cancer. The CDR3 runs from the conserved cysteine through the conserved F or W. The D gene is left open where the match is weak. Expanded clones get a size class; other rows say once, few or many, or leave the size out.

clone size	V gene	CDR3 length	J gene	D gene	CDR3 protein	CDR3 DNA
medium-sized	TRBV27	17	TRBJ2-7	TRBD2	CASSSRLAGINSYEQYF	TGTGCCAGCAGTTCGAGACTAGCGGGTATCAACTCCTACGAGCAGTACTTC
many	TRBV7-2	13	TRBJ2-5	.	CASSPGQKETQYF	TGTGCCAGCAGCCCCGGACAGAAAGAGACCCAGTACTTC
many	TRBV5-1	14	TRBJ1-2	.	CASSLEGGRNGYTF	TGCGCCAGCAGCTTGGAGGGGGGCCGGAATGGCTACACCTTC
medium-sized	TRBV5-1	15	TRBJ1-1	.	CASSLESNLNTEAFF	TGCGCCAGCAGCCTCGAGAGTAACCTGAACACTGAAGCTTTCTTT
medium-sized	TRBV11-2	15	TRBJ1-5	TRBD1	CASSSAGQGNQPQHF	TGTGCCAGCAGCTCCGCGGGACAGGGGAATCAGCCCCAGCATTTT
.	TRBV12-3/TRBV12-4	14	TRBJ2-3	TRBD2	CASSSSGRTDTQYF	TGTGCCAGCAGTTCTAGCGGGAGAACAGATACGCAGTATTTT
many	TRBV20-1	13	TRBJ2-1	.	CSVTRMGGNEQFF	TGCAGTGTCACCCGGATGGGGGGAAATGAGCAGTTCTTC
.	TRBV27	15	TRBJ1-5	.	CASSPNSGDNQPQHF	TGTGCCAGCAGTCCTAACAGTGGAGACAATCAGCCCCAGCATTTT
many	TRBV9	15	TRBJ2-7	TRBD2	CASSVEAGGSYEQYF	TGTGCCAGCAGCGTAGAGGCGGGAGGAAGCTACGAGCAGTACTTC
many	TRBV21-1	13	TRBJ1-1	.	CASSQGAGTEAFF	TGTGCCAGCAGCCAGGGGGCCGGGACTGAAGCTTTCTTT
medium-sized	TRBV20-1	14	TRBJ2-7	TRBD1	CSAFGQGSSYEQYF	TGCAGTGCGTTCGGACAGGGGAGCTCCTACGAGCAGTACTTC
medium-sized	TRBV7-3	12	TRBJ2-3	.	CASSSNTDTQYF	TGTGCCAGCAGCTCTAACACAGATACGCAGTATTTT
medium-sized	TRBV29-1	15	TRBJ2-3	.	CSVSDPHTNTDTQYF	TGCAGCGTCTCGGATCCACATACCAACACAGATACGCAGTATTTT
many	TRBV20-1	14	TRBJ2-5	TRBD1	CSARHQGDQETQYF	TGCAGTGCTAGGCACCAGGGGGACCAAGAGACCCAGTACTTC
medium-sized	TRBV20-1	11	TRBJ2-1	.	CSSATTNEQFF	TGCAGTAGTGCTACCACCAATGAGCAGTTCTTC
medium-sized	TRBV5-1	13	TRBJ1-1	.	CASSSTGGTEAFF	TGCGCCAGCAGCTCCACAGGAGGGACTGAAGCTTTCTTT